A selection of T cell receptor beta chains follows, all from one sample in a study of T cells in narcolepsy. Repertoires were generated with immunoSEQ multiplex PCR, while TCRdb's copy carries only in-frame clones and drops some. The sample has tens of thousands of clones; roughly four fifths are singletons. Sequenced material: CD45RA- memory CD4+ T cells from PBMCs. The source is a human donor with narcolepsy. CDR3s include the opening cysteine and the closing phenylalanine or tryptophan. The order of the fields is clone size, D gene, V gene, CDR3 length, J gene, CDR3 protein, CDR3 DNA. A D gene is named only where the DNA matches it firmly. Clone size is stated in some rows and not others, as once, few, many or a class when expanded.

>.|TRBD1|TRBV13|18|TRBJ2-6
CASSRTGQGNFGANVLTF
TGTGCCAGCAGTCGTACCGGACAGGGGAATTTTGGGGCCAACGTCCTGACTTTC
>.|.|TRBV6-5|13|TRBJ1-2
CASSYVSSYGYTF
TGTGCCAGCAGTTACGTGTCTTCCTATGGCTACACCTTC
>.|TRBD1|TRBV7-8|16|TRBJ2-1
CASSPPLRQGPHEQFF
TGTGCCAGCAGCCCCCCCCTTCGACAGGGGCCGCATGAGCAGTTCTTC
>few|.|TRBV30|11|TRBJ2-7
CAWSVGPEQYF
TGTGCCTGGAGTGTAGGACCCGAGCAGTACTTC
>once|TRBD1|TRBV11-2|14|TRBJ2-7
CASSSLGGEGEQYF
TGTGCCAGCAGCTCCCTAGGGGGCGAAGGGGAGCAGTACTTC
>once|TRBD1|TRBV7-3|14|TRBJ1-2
CASSPGQGAVGYTF
TGTGCCAGCAGCCCGGGACAGGGGGCCGTTGGCTACACCTTC
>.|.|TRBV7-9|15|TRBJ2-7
CASSPKWGGQVEQYF
TGTGCCAGCAGCCCGAAGTGGGGGGGCCAGGTCGAGCAGTACTTC
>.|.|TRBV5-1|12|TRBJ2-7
CASSSGSVEQYF
TGCGCCAGCAGCTCGGGATCAGTGGAGCAGTACTTC
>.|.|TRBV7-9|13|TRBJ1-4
CASGRWGNEKLFF
TGTGCCAGCGGCCGGTGGGGTAATGAAAAACTGTTTTTT
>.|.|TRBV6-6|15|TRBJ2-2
CASLKSRANTGELFF
TGTGCCAGCCTTAAGAGCAGGGCGAACACCGGGGAGCTGTTTTTT
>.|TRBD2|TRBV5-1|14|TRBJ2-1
CASSLDLAVNEQFF
TGCGCCAGCAGCTTGGACCTAGCGGTTAATGAGCAGTTCTTC
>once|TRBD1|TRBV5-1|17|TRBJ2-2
CASSLDGTDPNTGELFF
TGCGCCAGCAGCTTGGATGGGACAGACCCTAACACCGGGGAGCTGTTTTTT
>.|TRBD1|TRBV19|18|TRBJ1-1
CASSMRQGTNYMNTEAFF
TGTGCCAGTAGTATGAGACAGGGGACAAACTACATGAACACTGAAGCTTTCTTT
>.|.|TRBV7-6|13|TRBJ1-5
CASSPAGNQPQHF
TGTGCCAGCAGCCCGGCCGGCAATCAGCCCCAGCATTTT
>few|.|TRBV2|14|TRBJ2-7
CASSEAGQNYEQYF
TGTGCCAGCAGTGAAGCCGGACAGAACTACGAGCAGTACTTC
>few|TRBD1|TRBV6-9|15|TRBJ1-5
CASREGALGNQPQHF
TGTGCCAGCAGAGAGGGGGCATTGGGAAATCAGCCCCAGCATTTT
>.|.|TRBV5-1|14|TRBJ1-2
CASRAGPSNYGYTF
TGCGCCAGCAGGGCAGGGCCATCTAACTATGGCTACACCTTC
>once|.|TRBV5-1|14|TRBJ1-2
CASSLVGAGEGYTF
TGCGCCAGCAGCTTGGTGGGCGCAGGGGAAGGCTACACCTTC
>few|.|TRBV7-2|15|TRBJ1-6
CASSFEVSYNSPLHF
TGTGCCAGCAGCTTTGAGGTCTCCTATAATTCACCCCTCCACTTT
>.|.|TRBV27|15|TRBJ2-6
CASSLSNSGANVLTF
TGTGCCAGCAGTTTATCCAACTCTGGGGCCAACGTCCTGACTTTC
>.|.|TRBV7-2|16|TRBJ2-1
CASSLGPPGAAGEQFF
TGTGCCAGCAGCTTAGGACCCCCGGGGGCCGCTGGGGAGCAGTTCTTC
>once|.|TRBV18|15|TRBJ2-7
CASSPPVGSSGEQYF
TGTGCCAGCTCACCACCGGTCGGGAGTTCGGGCGAGCAGTACTTC
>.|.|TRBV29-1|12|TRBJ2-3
CSVESTVRTQYF
TGCAGCGTTGAGTCGACAGTCCGCACGCAGTATTTT
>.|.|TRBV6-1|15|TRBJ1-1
CASSPVDSLNTEAFF
TGTGCCAGCAGTCCCGTGGACAGCCTGAACACTGAAGCTTTCTTT
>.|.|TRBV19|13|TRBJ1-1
CASSIRGNTEAFF
TGTGCCAGTAGTATCAGGGGGAACACTGAAGCTTTCTTT
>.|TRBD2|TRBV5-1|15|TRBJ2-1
CASSLSSGGQSEQFF
TGCGCCAGCAGCTTAAGTAGCGGGGGGCAAAGTGAGCAGTTCTTC
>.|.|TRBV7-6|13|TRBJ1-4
CASSLDRGGKLFF
TGTGCCAGCAGCTTGGATAGGGGAGGAAAACTGTTTTTT
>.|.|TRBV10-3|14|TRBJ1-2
CAISDGGGNYGYTF
TGTGCCATCAGTGATGGAGGGGGTAACTATGGCTACACCTTC
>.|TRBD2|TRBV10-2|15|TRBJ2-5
CASTIAGGLGETQYF
TGCGCCAGCACAATAGCGGGGGGGCTAGGGGAGACCCAGTACTTC
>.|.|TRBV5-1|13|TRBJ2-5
CASSPVSGETQYF
TGCGCCAGCAGTCCGGTATCGGGAGAGACCCAGTACTTC
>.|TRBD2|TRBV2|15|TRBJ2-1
CANLPSGGTHNEQFF
TGTGCCAACCTCCCTAGCGGGGGGACACACAATGAGCAGTTCTTC
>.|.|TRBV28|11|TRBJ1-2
CASSAYYGYTF
TGTGCCAGCAGTGCATATTATGGCTACACCTTC
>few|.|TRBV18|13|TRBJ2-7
CASSPEGSYEQYF
TGTGCCAGCTCACCAGAGGGATCCTACGAGCAGTACTTC
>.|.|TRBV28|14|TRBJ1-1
CASSSPGMNTEAFF
TGTGCCAGCAGTTCCCCCGGGATGAACACTGAAGCTTTCTTT
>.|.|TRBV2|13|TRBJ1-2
CASSGRGTSGYTF
TGTGCCAGCAGTGGGAGGGGGACCTCTGGCTACACCTTC
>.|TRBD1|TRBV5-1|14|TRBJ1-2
CASSWGDRVYGYTF
TGCGCCAGCAGCTGGGGGGACAGGGTCTATGGCTACACCTTC
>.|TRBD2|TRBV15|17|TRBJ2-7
CATSARTSGDLGYEQYF
TGTGCCACCAGCGCCCGGACTAGCGGGGATCTGGGCTACGAGCAGTACTTC
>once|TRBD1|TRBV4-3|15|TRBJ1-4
CASSQATGQQWRLFF
TGCGCCAGCAGCCAAGCGACAGGGCAACAATGGAGGCTGTTTTTT
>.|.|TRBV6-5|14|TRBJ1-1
CASSYGGGSTEAFF
TGTGCCAGCAGTTACGGAGGAGGGAGCACTGAAGCTTTCTTT
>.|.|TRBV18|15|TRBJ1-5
CASSPSGSSNQPQHF
TGTGCCAGCTCACCATCAGGGTCAAGCAATCAGCCCCAGCATTTT
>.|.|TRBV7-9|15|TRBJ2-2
CASSSGPVGEGELFF
TGTGCCAGCAGCTCCGGGCCTGTAGGCGAAGGGGAGCTGTTTTTT
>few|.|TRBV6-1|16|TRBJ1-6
CASSVDQAGGNSPLHF
TGTGCCAGCAGTGTGGATCAGGCTGGGGGTAATTCACCCCTCCACTTT
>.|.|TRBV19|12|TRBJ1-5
CASRGEDQPQHF
TGTGCCAGCCGGGGAGAGGATCAGCCCCAGCATTTT
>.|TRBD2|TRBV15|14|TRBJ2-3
CATAGGPYTDTQYF
TGTGCCACCGCGGGGGGGCCTTACACAGATACGCAGTATTTT
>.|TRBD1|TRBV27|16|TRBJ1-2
CASSLLGTAQNYGYTF
TGTGCCAGCAGTCTACTCGGGACAGCCCAAAACTATGGCTACACCTTC
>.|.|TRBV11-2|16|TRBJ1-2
CASSSKSLGRANGYTF
TGTGCCAGCAGCTCCAAGAGTCTCGGGAGGGCCAATGGCTACACCTTC
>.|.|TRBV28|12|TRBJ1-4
CASSLGPEKLFF
TGTGCCAGCAGTCTCGGACCTGAAAAACTGTTTTTT
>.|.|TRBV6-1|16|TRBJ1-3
CASSGPGRGSGNTIYF
TGTGCCAGCAGTGGCCCTGGACGGGGCTCTGGAAACACCATATATTTT
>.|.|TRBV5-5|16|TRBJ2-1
CASSSSGRNSYNEQFF
TGTGCCAGCAGCTCATCAGGGCGAAACTCCTACAATGAGCAGTTCTTC
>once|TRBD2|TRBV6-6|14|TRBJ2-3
CASRPGLAVDTQYF
TGTGCCAGCAGACCGGGACTAGCGGTAGATACGCAGTATTTT
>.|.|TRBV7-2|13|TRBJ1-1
CASSRGTQGRTFF
TGTGCCAGCAGCCGAGGGACACAGGGTAGGACTTTCTTT
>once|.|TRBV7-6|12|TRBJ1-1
CASSRMNTEAFF
TGTGCCAGCAGCCGCATGAACACTGAAGCTTTCTTT
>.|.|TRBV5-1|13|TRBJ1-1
CASSLDNGSEAFF
TGCGCCAGCAGCTTGGACAACGGATCTGAAGCTTTCTTT